This T cell receptor (beta chain) was observed in a study of blood T cell repertoires in COVID-19. Study-wide context: Sources were T cells, B-cell-depleted T cells, or PBMCs; the material itself was cDNA or gDNA.

As handled by the study authors: Reference gene primer amplification in the assay estimated nucleated cell counts. Profiled with immunoSEQ multiplex PCR; TCRdb holds only in-frame clones, not every one. D and trimming were read from the DNA, whereas the V and J calls and clone size are those reported in that table. The sample comprises about 150,000 clones, 84% of which are singletons, and 14% rests with the top ten. The CDR3 contains 15 residues. V was cut by 5 bases and J by 0 bases, with 10 bases left in between. Germline-derived CDR1 and CDR2 are SGHTA and FQGNSA. V gene TRBV7-2 combines with J gene TRBJ1-4; D unclear. The sample consisted of peripheral blood. The TCR was taken from a man aged 18-30 years with active or convalescent COVID-19. The CDR3 is CASSIRGTTNEKLFF. CDR3 nucleotide sequence: TGTGCCAGCAGCATCCGAGGGACAACTAATGAAAAACTGTTTTTT.